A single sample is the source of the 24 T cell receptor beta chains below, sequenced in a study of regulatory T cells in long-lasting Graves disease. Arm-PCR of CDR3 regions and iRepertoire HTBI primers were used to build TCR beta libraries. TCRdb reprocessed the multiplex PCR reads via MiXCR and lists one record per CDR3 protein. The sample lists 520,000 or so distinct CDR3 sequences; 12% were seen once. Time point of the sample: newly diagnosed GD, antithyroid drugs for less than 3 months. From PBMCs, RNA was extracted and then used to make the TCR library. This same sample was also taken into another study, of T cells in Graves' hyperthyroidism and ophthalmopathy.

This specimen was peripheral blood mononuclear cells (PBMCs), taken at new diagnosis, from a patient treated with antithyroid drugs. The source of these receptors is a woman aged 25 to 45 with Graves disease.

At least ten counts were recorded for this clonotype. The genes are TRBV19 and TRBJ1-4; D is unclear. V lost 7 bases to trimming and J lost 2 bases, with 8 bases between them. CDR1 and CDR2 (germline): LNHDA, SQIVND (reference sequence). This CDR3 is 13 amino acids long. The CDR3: CASNPATNEKLFF. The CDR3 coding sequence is TGTGCCAGTAACCCCGCGACTAATGAAAAACTGTTTTTT.

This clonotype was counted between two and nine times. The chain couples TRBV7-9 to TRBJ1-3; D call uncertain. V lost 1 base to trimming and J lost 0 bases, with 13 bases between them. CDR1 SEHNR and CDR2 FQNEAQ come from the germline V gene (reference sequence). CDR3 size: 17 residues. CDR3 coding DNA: TGTGCCAGCAGCTTAGGGAAGACCGCGCTCTCTGGAAACACCATATATTTT. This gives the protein CASSLGKTALSGNTIYF.

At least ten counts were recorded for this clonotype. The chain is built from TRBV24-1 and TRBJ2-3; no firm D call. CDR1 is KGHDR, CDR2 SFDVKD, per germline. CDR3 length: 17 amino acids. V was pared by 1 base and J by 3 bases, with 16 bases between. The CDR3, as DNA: TGTGCCACCAGTGATTTTCCGGGTCTAAGTGGGACAGATACGCAGTATTTT. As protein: CATSDFPGLSGTDTQYF.

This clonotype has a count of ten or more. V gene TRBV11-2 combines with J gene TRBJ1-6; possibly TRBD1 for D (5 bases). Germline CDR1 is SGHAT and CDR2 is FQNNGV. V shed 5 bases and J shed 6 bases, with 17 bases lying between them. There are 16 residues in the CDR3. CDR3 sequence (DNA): TGTGCCAGCAGCCCCGCGGGGGGTTCCCTTAATTCACCCCTCCACTTT. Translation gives CASSPAGGSLNSPLHF.

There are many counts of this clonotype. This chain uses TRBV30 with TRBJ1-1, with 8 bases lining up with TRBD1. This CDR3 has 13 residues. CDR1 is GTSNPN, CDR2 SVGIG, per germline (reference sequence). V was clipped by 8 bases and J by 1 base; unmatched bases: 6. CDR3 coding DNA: TGTGCCGGGAAGGGACAGGCGAACACTGAAGCTTTCTTT. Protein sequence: CAGKGQANTEAFF.

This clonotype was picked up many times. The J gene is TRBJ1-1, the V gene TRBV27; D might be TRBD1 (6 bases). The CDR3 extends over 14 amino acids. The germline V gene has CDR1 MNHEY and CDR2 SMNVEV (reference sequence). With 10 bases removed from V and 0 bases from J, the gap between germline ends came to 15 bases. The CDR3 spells CATRGGGVNTEAFF. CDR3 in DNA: TGTGCCACCCGGGGGGGCGGGGTGAACACTGAAGCTTTCTTT.

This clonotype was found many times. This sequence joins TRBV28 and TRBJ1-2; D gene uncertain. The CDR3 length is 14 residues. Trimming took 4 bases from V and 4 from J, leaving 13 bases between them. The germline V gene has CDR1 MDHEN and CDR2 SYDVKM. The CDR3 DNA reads TGTGCCAGCAGTTCGGATCCCACGGGCTATGGCTACACCTTC. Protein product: CASSSDPTGYGYTF.

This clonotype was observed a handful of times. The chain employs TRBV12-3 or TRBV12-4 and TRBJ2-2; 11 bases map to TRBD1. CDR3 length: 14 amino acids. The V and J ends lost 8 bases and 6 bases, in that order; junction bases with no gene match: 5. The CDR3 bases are TGTGCCAGCTCGGACAGGGGGCCCCCCGGGGAGCTGTTTTTT. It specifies CASSDRGPPGELFF.

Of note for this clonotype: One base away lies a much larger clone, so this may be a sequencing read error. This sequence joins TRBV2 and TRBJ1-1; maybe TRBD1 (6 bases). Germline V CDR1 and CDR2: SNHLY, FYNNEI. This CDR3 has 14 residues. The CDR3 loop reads CASRAGHPNTEASF. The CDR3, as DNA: TGTGCCAGCAGGGCGGGACATCCGAACACTGAAGCTTCCTTT.

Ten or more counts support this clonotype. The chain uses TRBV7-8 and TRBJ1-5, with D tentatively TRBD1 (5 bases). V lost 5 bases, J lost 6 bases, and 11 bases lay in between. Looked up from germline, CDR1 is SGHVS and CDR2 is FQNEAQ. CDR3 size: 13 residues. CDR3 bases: TGTGCCAGCAGCCTACCAGGGTTTCAGCCCCAGCATTTT. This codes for CASSLPGFQPQHF.

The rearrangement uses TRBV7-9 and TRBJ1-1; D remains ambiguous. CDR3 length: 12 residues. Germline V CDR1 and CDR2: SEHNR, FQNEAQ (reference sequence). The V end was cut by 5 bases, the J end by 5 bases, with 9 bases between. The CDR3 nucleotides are TGTGCCAGCAGCCCAAGCCGGACTGAAGCTTTCTTT. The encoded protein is CASSPSRTEAFF.

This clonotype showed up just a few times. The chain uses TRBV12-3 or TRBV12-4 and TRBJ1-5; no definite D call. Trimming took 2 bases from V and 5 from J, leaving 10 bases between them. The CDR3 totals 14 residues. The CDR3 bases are TGTGCCAGCAGTTTAAGTTTTGGGGATCAGCCCCAGCATTTT. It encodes CASSLSFGDQPQHF.

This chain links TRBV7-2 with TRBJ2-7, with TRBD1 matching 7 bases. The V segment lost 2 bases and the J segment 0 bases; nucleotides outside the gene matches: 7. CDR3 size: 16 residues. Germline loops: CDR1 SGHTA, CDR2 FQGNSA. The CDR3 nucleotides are TGTGCCAGCAGCTTACGTACAGGGGACATCTCCTACGAGCAGTACTTC. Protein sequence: CASSLRTGDISYEQYF.

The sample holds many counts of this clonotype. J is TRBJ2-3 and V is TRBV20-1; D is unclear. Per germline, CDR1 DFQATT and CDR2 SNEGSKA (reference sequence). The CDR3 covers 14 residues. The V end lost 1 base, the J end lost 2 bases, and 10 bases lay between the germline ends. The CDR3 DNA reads TGCAGTGCTAGAGGGAGTAGGCTCACAGATACGCAGTATTTT. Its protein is CSARGSRLTDTQYF.

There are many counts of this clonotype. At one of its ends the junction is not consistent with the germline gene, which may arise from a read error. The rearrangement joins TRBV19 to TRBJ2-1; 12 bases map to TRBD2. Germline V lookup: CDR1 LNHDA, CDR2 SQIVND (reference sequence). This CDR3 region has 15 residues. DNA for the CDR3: TGTGCCAGCAGTACGGGGACTAGCGGGTACAATGAGCAGTTCTTC. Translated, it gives CASSTGTSGYNEQFF.

The CDR3 spells CAIPRLRETQYF. In nucleotides, the CDR3 is TGTGCCATCCCAAGACTCCGAGAGACCCAGTACTTC. The V and J genes are TRBV5-8 and TRBJ2-5; D is uncertain. The germline V gene has CDR1 SGHTS and CDR2 YDEGEE. V was shortened by 9 bases and J by 4 bases, with 13 bases between the two germline ends. The CDR3 consists of 12 residues. The whole variable domain, remainder taken from reference TRBV5-8 and TRBJ2-5, is EAGVTQSPTHLIKTRGQQATLRCSPISGHTSVYWYQQALGLGLQFLLWYDEGEERNRGNFPPRFSGRQFPNYSSELNVNALELEDSALYLCAIPRLRETQYFGPGTRLLVL.

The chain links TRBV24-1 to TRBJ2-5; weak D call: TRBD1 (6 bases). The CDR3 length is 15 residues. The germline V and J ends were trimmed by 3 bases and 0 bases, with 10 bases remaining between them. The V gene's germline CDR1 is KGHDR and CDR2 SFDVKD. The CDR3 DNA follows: TGTGCCACCAGTGATCAGGACAGATACCAAGAGACCCAGTACTTC. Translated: CATSDQDRYQETQYF.

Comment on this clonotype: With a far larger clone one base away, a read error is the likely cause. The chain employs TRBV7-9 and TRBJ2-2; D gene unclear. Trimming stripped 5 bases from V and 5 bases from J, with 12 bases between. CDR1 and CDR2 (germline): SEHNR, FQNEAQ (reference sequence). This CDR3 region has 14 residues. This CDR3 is CASSPRTLTGELFF. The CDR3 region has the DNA TGTGCCAGCAGCCCCCGGACGTTAACCGGGGAGCTGTTTTTT.

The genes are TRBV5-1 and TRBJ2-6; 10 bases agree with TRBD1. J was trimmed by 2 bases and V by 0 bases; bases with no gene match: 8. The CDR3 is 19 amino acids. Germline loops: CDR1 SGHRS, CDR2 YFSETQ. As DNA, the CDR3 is TGCGCCAGCAGCTTGGACCCGAGGACAGGGGGAACTGGGGCCAACGTCCTGACTTTC. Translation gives CASSLDPRTGGTGANVLTF.

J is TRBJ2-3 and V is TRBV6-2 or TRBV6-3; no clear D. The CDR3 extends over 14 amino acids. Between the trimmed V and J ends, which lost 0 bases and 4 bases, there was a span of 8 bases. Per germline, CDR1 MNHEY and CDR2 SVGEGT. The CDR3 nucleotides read TGTGCCAGCAGTTACTCGGATGGGGCAGATACGCAGTATTTT. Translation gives CASSYSDGADTQYF.

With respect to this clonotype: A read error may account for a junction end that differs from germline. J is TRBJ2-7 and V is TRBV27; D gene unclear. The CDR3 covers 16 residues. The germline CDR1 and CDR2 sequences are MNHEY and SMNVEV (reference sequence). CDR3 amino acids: CVSSLSSVGNSYEQYF. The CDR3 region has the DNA TGTGTCAGCAGTTTATCATCGGTCGGCAACAGCTACGAGCAGTACTTC.

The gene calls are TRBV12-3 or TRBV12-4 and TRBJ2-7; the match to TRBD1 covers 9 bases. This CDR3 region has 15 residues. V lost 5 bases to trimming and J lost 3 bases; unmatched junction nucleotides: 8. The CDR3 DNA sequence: TGTGCCAGCAGTCTTATGGGGACAGGGAGCTACGAGCAGTACTTC. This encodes CASSLMGTGSYEQYF.

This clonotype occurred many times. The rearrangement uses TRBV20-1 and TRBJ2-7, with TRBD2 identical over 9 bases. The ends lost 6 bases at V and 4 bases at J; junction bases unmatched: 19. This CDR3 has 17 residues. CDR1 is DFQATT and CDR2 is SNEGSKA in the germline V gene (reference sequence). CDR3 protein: CSAEGAPGSGSLYEQYF. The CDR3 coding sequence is TGCAGTGCCGAGGGAGCCCCGGGTAGCGGGAGTCTGTACGAGCAGTACTTC.

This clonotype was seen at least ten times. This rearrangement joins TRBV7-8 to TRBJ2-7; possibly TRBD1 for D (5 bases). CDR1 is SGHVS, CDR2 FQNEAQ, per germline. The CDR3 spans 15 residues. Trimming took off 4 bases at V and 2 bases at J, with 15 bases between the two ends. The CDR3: CASSSSRVGTYEQYF. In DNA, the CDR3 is TGTGCCAGCAGCTCAAGCAGGGTTGGGACCTACGAGCAGTACTTC. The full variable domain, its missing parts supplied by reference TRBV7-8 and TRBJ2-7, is GAGVSQSPRYKVAKRGQDVALRCDPISGHVSLFWYQQALGQGPEFLTYFQNEAQLDKSGLPSDRFFAERPEGSVSTLKIQRTQQEDSAVYLCASSSSRVGTYEQYFGPGTRLTVT.